These 10 T cell receptor beta chains share one sample of origin, sequenced in a study of graft-versus-host responses after intestinal transplantation. No antigens are known for them. Only in-frame clones appear in the TCRdb table, and some are missing; sequencing was by immunoSEQ multiplex PCR. This sample has some 97,000 clones; about 90% occur once, and the top ten carry 0.85% to 1%. Here the sequenced sample was unstimulated CD4+ T cells sorted from spleen or lymph node cells, taken before transplant. These receptors all come from a human donor who was the organ donor for an intestinal transplant.

The chain recombines TRBV27 with TRBJ1-5, with 7 bases lining up with TRBD1. CDR3 length equals 16 residues. Germline values: CDR1 MNHEY, CDR2 SMNVEV (reference sequence). The V gene end was trimmed by 5 bases and the J gene end by 3 bases; junction bases not matched to a gene: 10. CDR3 in amino acids: CASSTRQGGTNQPQHF. CDR3 DNA sequence: TGTGCCAGCAGTACCCGACAGGGAGGAACCAATCAGCCCCAGCATTTT.

This chain connects TRBV13 to TRBJ1-3; TRBD1 is a possible D gene (5 bases). Germline V gives CDR1 PRHDT, CDR2 FYEKMQ (reference sequence). The CDR3 has 16 residues. Between the trimmed V and J ends, which lost 2 bases and 0 bases, there was a span of 11 bases. CDR3 in DNA: TGTGCCAGCAGCTTAAGACAGCTAAGCTCTGGAAACACCATATATTTT. Translation: CASSLRQLSSGNTIYF.

The gene calls are TRBV6-4 and TRBJ2-3, with TRBD2 identical over 7 bases. Looked up from germline, CDR1 is MRHNA and CDR2 is SNTAGT. CDR3 size: 13 residues. Trimming removed 8 bases from V and 1 base from J; junction bases left unmatched: 3. CDR3: CASPGGCTDTQYF. The CDR3 DNA reads as TGTGCCAGCCCGGGGGGTTGCACAGATACGCAGTATTTT.

The V call is TRBV7-9, the J call TRBJ2-7, with TRBD1 matching 8 bases. Trimming took 1 base from V and 4 from J; bases not matched to a gene: 6. The germline gives CDR1 SEHNR, CDR2 FQNEAQ (reference sequence). The CDR3 covers 15 residues. The CDR3 DNA reads as TGTGCCAGCAGCTTAGAACCAACAGGGGGGTACGAGCAGTACTTC. Amino acid sequence: CASSLEPTGGYEQYF. The whole variable domain, filled in from reference TRBV7-9 and TRBJ2-7, reads DTGVSQNPRHKITKRGQNVTFRCDPISEHNRLYWYRQTLGQGPEFLTYFQNEAQLEKSRLLSDRFSAERPKGSFSTLEIQRTEQGDSAMYLCASSLEPTGGYEQYFGPGTRLTVT.

This clone was recorded a few times. V gene TRBV7-9 combines with J gene TRBJ2-3; D call uncertain. The CDR3 length is 12 residues. Germline-derived CDR1 and CDR2 are SEHNR and FQNEAQ (reference sequence). V was cut by 8 bases and J by 3 bases, with 9 bases left in between. The CDR3 nucleotides are TGTGCCAGCCTCATGATTACAGATACGCAGTATTTT. Its protein product is CASLMITDTQYF.

This clone was seen more than once but under ten times. The chain links TRBV10-3 to TRBJ1-5, with D perhaps matching TRBD1 (6 bases). Trimming took off 10 bases at V and 6 bases at J, with 22 bases between the two ends. Germline-derived CDR1 and CDR2 are ENHRY and SYGVKD. The CDR3 totals 15 residues. The CDR3 protein is CATLGGQFGGQPQHF. The CDR3 DNA sequence: TGTGCCACCCTGGGCGGACAGTTTGGCGGTCAGCCCCAGCATTTT.

CDR3 coding DNA: TGTGCCAGCAGCATTAGTCTGTGGGACACCGGGGAGCTGTTTTTT. It encodes CASSISLWDTGELFF. The chain links TRBV7-9 to TRBJ2-2; D gene uncertain. V was pared by 5 bases and J by 3 bases, with 13 bases between. There are 15 residues in the CDR3. Germline CDR1 SEHNR, CDR2 FQNEAQ (reference sequence).

The table lists this clone with a count of one. The chain combines TRBV11-2 with TRBJ1-1, with D hard to call. Germline CDR1 is SGHAT and CDR2 is FQNNGV. The V end lost 2 bases, the J end lost 5 bases, and 6 bases lay between the germline ends. The CDR3 sequence is 12 residues long. Here the CDR3 reads CASSLFGTEAFF. CDR3 sequence (DNA): TGTGCCAGCAGCTTATTTGGTACTGAAGCTTTCTTT.

The J gene is TRBJ1-1, the V gene TRBV7-7; no definite D call. The CDR3 spans 13 residues. V was clipped by 1 base and J by 0 bases, with 3 bases between them. Germline-derived CDR1 and CDR2 are SSHAT and FNYEAQ (reference sequence). The CDR3 bases are TGTGCCAGCAGCTTAGATGTGAACACTGAAGCTTTCTTT. It translates to CASSLDVNTEAFF.

This chain uses TRBV4-2 with TRBJ2-7; the match to TRBD1 covers 10 bases. The CDR3 spans 18 residues. Trimming took 0 bases from V and 0 from J; bases not matched to a gene: 8. Per the germline V gene, CDR1 is LGHNA and CDR2 is YNFKEQ. CDR3 sequence (DNA): TGTGCCAGCAGCCAAGATTTATACCGGGACAGGGGCTCCTACGAGCAGTACTTC. Its translation: CASSQDLYRDRGSYEQYF.